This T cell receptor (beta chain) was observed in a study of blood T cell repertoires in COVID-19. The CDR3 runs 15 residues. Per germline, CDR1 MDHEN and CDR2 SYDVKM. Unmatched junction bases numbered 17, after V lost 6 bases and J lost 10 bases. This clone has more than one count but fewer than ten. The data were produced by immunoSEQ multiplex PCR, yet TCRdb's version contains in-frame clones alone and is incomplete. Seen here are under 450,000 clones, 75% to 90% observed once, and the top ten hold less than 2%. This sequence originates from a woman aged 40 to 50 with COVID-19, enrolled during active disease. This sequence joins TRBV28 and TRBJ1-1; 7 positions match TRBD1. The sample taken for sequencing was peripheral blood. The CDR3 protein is CASRHGTGDGKVAFF. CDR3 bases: TGTGCCAGCAGACATGGAACAGGGGATGGGAAAGTAGCTTTCTTT.